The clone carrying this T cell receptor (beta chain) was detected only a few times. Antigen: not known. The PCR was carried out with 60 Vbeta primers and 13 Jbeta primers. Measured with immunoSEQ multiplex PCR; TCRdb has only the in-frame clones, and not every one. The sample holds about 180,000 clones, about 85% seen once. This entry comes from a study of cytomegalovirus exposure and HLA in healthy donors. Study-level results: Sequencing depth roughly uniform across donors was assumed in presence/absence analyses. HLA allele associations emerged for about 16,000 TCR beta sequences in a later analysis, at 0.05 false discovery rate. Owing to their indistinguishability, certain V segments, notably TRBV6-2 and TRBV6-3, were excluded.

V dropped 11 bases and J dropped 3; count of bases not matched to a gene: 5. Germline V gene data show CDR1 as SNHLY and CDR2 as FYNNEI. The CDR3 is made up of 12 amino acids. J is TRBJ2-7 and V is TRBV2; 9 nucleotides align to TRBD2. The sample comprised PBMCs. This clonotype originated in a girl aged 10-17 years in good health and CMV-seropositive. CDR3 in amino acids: CAGGAGGYEQYF. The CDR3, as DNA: TGTGCCGGGGGAGCGGGGGGCTACGAGCAGTACTTC.